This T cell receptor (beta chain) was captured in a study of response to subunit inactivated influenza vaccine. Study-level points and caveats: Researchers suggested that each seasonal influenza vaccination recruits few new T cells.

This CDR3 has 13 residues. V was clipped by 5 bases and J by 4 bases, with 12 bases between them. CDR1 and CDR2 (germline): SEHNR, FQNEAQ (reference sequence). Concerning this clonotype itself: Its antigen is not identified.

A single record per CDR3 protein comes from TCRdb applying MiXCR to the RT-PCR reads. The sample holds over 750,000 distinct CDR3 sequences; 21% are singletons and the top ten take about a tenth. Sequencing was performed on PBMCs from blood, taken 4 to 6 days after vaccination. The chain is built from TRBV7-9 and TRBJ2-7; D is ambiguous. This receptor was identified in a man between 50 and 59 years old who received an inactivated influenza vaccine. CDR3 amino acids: CASSHREIYEQYF. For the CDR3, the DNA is TGTGCCAGCAGCCACCGAGAGATATACGAGCAGTACTTC.